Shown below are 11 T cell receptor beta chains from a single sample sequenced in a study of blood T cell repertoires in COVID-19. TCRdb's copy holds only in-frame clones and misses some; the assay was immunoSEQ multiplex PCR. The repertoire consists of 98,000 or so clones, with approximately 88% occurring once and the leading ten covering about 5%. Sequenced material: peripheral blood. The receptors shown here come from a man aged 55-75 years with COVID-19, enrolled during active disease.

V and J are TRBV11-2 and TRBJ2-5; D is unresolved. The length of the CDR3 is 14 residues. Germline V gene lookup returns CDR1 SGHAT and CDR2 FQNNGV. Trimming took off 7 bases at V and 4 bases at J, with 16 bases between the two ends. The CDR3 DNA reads TGTGCCAGCACCACTTCCAGGTTGGGAGAGACCCAGTACTTC. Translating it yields CASTTSRLGETQYF.

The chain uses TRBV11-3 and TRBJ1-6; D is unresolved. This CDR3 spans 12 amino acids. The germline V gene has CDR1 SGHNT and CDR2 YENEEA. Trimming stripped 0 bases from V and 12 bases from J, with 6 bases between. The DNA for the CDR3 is TGTGCCAGCAGCTTAGATGCAGAACCCCTCCACTTT. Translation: CASSLDAEPLHF. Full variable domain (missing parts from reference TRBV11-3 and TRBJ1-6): EAGVVQSPRYKIIEKKQPVAFWCNPISGHNTLYWYLQNLGQGPELLIRYENEEAVDDSQLPKDRFSAERLKGVDSTLKIQPAELGDSAVYLCASSLDAEPLHFGNGTRLTVT.

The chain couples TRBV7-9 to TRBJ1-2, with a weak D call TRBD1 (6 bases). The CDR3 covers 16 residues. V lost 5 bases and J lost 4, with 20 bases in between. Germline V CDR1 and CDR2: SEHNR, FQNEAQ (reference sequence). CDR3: CASSPMDRGTFYGYTF. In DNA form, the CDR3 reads TGTGCCAGCAGCCCTATGGACAGAGGAACCTTCTATGGCTACACCTTC.

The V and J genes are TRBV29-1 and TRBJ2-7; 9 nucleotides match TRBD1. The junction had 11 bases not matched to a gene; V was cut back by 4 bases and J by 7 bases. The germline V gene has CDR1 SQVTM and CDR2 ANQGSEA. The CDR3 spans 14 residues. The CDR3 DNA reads TGCAGCGTTGTAAGTGGACAGGGGAGAGAAGAGCAGTACTTC. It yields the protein CSVVSGQGREEQYF.

This CDR3 reads CASSYSARRSSYEQYF. CDR3 nucleotide sequence: TGTGCCAGCAGTTACTCGGCCAGGAGGAGCTCCTACGAGCAGTACTTC. This chain links TRBV6-6 with TRBJ2-7; TRBD2 might be the D (5 bases). Trimming cost V 0 bases and J 0 bases, with 12 bases left between them. The length of the CDR3 is 16 residues. Germline V CDR1 and CDR2: MNHNY, SVGAGI (reference sequence).

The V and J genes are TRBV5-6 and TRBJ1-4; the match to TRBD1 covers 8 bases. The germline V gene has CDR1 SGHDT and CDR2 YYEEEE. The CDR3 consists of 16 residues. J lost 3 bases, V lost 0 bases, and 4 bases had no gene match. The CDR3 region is CASSLGGQGPNEKLFF. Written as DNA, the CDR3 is TGTGCCAGCAGCTTGGGCGGACAGGGACCTAATGAAAAACTGTTTTTT.

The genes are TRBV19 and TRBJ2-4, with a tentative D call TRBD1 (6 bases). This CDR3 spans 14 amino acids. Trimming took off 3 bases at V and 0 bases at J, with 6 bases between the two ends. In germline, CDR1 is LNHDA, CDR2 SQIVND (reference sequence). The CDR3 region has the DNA TGTGCCAGTAGTATCAGGGGAGCCAAAAACATTCAGTACTTC. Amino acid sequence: CASSIRGAKNIQYF.

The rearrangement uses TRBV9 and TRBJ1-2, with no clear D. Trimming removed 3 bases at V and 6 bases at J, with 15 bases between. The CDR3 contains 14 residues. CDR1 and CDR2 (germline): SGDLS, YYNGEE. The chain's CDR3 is CASSARHHGNGYTF. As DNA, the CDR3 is TGTGCCAGCAGCGCCCGACACCACGGCAATGGCTACACCTTC.

The CDR3 region is CASRAEGGQFF. The DNA of the CDR3 is TGTGCCAGCAGAGCGGAGGGAGGGCAGTTCTTC. The V gene is TRBV6-6, the J gene TRBJ2-1; D perhaps matches TRBD2 (6 bases). V dropped 6 bases and J dropped 12 bases, with 12 bases sitting between them. The CDR3 has 11 residues. Germline CDR1 reads MNHNY; CDR2 reads SVGAGI (reference sequence).

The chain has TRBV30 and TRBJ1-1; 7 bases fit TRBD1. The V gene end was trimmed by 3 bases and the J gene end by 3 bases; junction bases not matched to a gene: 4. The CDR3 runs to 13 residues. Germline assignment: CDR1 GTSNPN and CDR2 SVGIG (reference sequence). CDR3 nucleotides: TGTGCCTGGAGCATCGACAGGGACACTGAAGCTTTCTTT. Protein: CAWSIDRDTEAFF.

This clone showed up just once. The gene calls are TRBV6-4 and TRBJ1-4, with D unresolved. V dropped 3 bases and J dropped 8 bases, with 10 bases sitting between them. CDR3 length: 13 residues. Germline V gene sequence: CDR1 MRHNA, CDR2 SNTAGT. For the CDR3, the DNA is TGTGCCAGCAGTGAAGAGGCCGGGGAAAAACTGTTTTTT. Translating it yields CASSEEAGEKLFF.